This paragraph reports one T cell receptor (beta chain). Its antigen remains unknown. This specimen comes from a study of blood T cells in healthy people across ages. Primers used in a second PCR of roughly 6 to 12 cycles were a sample-barcoded 5' primer and a J-beta primer mix. With 12 random nucleotides, a template-switch adaptor tagged each individual cDNA molecule. Via MiXCR, TCRdb re-called the 5' RACE reads, giving one row per CDR3 protein. The profile shows 700,000 or so distinct CDR3 sequences, less than 45% of them singletons. Study-wide results and caveats: There were more naive CD4+ cells and higher diversity in long-lived donors than in aged donors. Possibly confounding the expanded clonotype changes was the fact that donor CMV status was unknown.

CDR3 size: 18 residues. V was clipped by 2 bases and J by 3 bases, with 19 bases between them. Germline-derived CDR1 and CDR2 are LGHNA and YSLEER. The clonotype comes from a man of 80 years or more in good health. This rearrangement joins TRBV4-3 to TRBJ1-4; D is unclear. The sequencing sample was made of blood. The CDR3 loop is CASSQSGFGNEANEKLFF. CDR3 DNA: TGCGCCAGCAGCCAATCGGGTTTCGGAAATGAAGCTAATGAAAAACTGTTTTTT.